This T cell receptor (beta chain) was identified during a study of blood T cell repertoires in COVID-19. The study recruited people aged roughly 18 to 95 years across approximately 23 US areas. Measured with immunoSEQ multiplex PCR; TCRdb has only the in-frame clones, and not every one. Of about 380,000 clones listed, around 87% were seen once; the top ten hold 1% to 1.5%. Germline V gene data show CDR1 as SGHNT and CDR2 as YYREEE (reference sequence). V gave up 4 bases and J gave up 4 bases; unmatched junction bases: 8. The CDR3 contains 15 residues. The sequencing sample was made of PBMCs or T cells enriched from blood (not recorded which). This clonotype originated in a man younger than 45 who had recovered from COVID-19. The V and J genes are TRBV5-4 and TRBJ2-1; 7 bases are shared with TRBD1. CDR3 sequence reads: CASSLETGNYNEQFF. DNA for the CDR3: TGTGCCAGCAGCCTCGAGACAGGGAATTACAATGAGCAGTTCTTC.